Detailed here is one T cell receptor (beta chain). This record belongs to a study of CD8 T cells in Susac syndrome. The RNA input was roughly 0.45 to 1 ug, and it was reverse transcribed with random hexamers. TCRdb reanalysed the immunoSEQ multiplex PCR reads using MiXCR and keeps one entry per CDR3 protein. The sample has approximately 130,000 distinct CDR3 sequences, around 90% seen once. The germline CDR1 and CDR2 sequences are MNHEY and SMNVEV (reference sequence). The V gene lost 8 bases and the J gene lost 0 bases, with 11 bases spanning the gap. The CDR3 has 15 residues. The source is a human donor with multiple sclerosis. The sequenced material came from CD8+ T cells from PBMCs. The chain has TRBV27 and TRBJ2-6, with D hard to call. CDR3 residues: CASGILSSGANVLTF. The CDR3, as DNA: TGTGCCAGCGGAATCCTGAGCTCTGGGGCCAACGTCCTGACTTTC. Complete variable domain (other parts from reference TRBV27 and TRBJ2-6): EAQVTQNPRYLITVTGKKLTVTCSQNMNHEYMSWYRQDPGLGLRQIYYSMNVEVTDKGDVPEGYKVSRKEKRNFPLILESPSPNQTSLYFCASGILSSGANVLTFGAGSRLTVL.